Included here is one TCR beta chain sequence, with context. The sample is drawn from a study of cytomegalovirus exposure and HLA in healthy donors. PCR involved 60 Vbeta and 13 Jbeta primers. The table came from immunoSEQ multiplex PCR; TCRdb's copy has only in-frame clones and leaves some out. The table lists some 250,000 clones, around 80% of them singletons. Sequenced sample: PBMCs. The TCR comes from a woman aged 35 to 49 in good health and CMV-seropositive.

The CDR3 protein is CASSLAQLRGNGELFF. The CDR3 DNA is TGTGCCAGCAGCTTAGCCCAACTTCGGGGTAACGGGGAGCTGTTTTTT. This sequence joins TRBV7-6 and TRBJ2-2; D possibly corresponds to TRBD2 (5 bases). Trimming stripped 0 bases from V and 7 bases from J, with 15 bases between. This CDR3 is 16 amino acids long. Germline CDR1 is SGHVS and CDR2 is FNYEAQ. Complete variable domain (other parts from reference TRBV7-6 and TRBJ2-2): GAGVSQSPRYKVTKRGQDVALRCDPISGHVSLYWYRQALGQGPEFLTYFNYEAQQDKSGLPNDRFSAERPEGSISTLTIQRTEQRDSAMYRCASSLAQLRGNGELFFGEGSRLTVL.